One sample yielded the 5 T cell receptor beta chains listed below, sequenced in a study of OX40 agonist ivuxolimab in advanced cancers. Assay used: immunoSEQ multiplex PCR; TCRdb lists only in-frame clones, some missing. The sample lists nearly 55,000 clones, around 88% occurring once. The sample in question was CD4+ or CD8+ T cells sorted from blood, obtained in a trial of the OX40 agonist ivuxolimab. All receptors come from an adult with an advanced solid tumor such as melanoma, head and neck, liver or kidney cancer.

The rearrangement joins TRBV6-6 to TRBJ1-5, with 8 bases fitting TRBD1. The germline gives CDR1 MNHNY, CDR2 SVGAGI (reference sequence). V lost 9 bases and J lost 7; bases outside the gene matches: 5. The length of the CDR3 is 12 residues. CDR3 nucleotide sequence: TGTGCCAGTACAGGGGGGATGCAGCCCCAGCATTTT. Translating it yields CASTGGMQPQHF.

The chain links TRBV29-1 to TRBJ1-2; tentative D call: TRBD1 (5 bases). This CDR3 is 14 amino acids long. V gave up 6 bases and J gave up 4 bases, with 18 bases separating them. Germline assignment: CDR1 SQVTM and CDR2 ANQGSEA. The CDR3, as DNA: TGCAGCGTAGCCTCAGGGACTTACTCCTATGGCTACACCTTC. As protein: CSVASGTYSYGYTF.

The V gene is TRBV10-3, the J gene TRBJ2-7, with 8 bases fitting TRBD2. CDR3 length equals 16 residues. CDR1 is ENHRY and CDR2 is SYGVKD in the germline V gene. The ends lost 3 bases at V and 3 bases at J; junction bases unmatched: 10. DNA for the CDR3: TGTGCCATCAGTGACCCAGTACTAGCGGACCGCTACGAGCAGTACTTC. Protein sequence: CAISDPVLADRYEQYF.

Remarks on this clone: The junction departs from the called germline gene at one end, perhaps through a read error. The chain links TRBV7-7 to TRBJ2-2, with D unresolved. Germline loops: CDR1 SSHAT, CDR2 FNYEAQ (reference sequence). The CDR3 spans 14 residues. CDR3 nucleotide sequence: TGTGCTAGCAGCTTAGATTGGATGACCGGGGAGCTGTTTTTT. Protein sequence: CASSLDWMTGELFF.

J is TRBJ2-3 and V is TRBV23-1, with 11 positions matching TRBD1. TRBV23-1 is assigned to the ORF class and has an uncertain function. The CDR3 spans 20 residues. Losses at the gene ends were 3 bases for V and 2 bases for J; bases not matched to a gene: 16. In DNA form, the CDR3 reads TGCGCCAGCAGTCATCCGGACAGGGGGCAACTAGCGCTCAACACAGATACGCAGTATTTT. Translating it yields CASSHPDRGQLALNTDTQYF.